This T cell receptor beta chain originates from a study of blood T cell repertoires in COVID-19. Trimming cost V 4 bases and J 0 bases; bases outside gene matches: 10. This CDR3 comprises 16 residues. Germline V gives CDR1 SGHRS, CDR2 YFSETQ. Per the authors' pipeline: Nucleated cell counts were estimated from reference gene primer amplification. The data were produced by immunoSEQ multiplex PCR, yet TCRdb's version contains in-frame clones alone and is incomplete. From that table come the V and J calls and clone size; the DNA was used to work out D and trimming. The table has 130,000 to 150,000 clones, less than 80% seen once.

Material for sequencing was peripheral blood. The V and J genes are TRBV5-1 and TRBJ2-7, with 7 bases aligning to TRBD2. The receptor comes from a man in his sixties with acute or convalescent COVID-19. The CDR3 here is CASSPVASGSSYEQYF. DNA for the CDR3: TGCGCCAGCAGCCCGGTGGCTAGCGGAAGCTCCTACGAGCAGTACTTC. The full variable domain, in which reference TRBV5-1 and TRBJ2-7 provide the parts outside the CDR3, is KAGVTQTPRYLIKTRGQQVTLSCSPISGHRSVSWYQQTPGQGLQFLFEYFSETQRNKGNFPGRFSGRQFSNSRSEMNVSTLELGDSALYLCASSPVASGSSYEQYFGPGTRLTVT.